These T cell receptor beta chains were read from a single sample in a study of blood T cell repertoires in COVID-19. Generated by immunoSEQ multiplex PCR, the TCRdb table keeps only in-frame clones and is missing some. Counted here are about 140,000 clones, around 88% occurring once; the ten biggest clones make up more than 1.5%. The sequenced sample consisted of peripheral blood. The source is a woman in her fifties or sixties with acute or convalescent COVID-19. The CDR3 runs from the conserved cysteine through the conserved F or W.

j_gene: TRBJ1-1
v_gene: TRBV30
CDR3aa: CAWSDPRGTEAFF

j_gene: TRBJ1-4
v_gene: TRBV6-5
CDR3aa: CASSHRGYGEKLFF

j_gene: TRBJ1-2
v_gene: TRBV19
CDR3aa: CALMSEHGYTF

j_gene: TRBJ1-2
v_gene: TRBV2
CDR3aa: CASTSLTSPGGYTF

j_gene: TRBJ2-7
v_gene: TRBV12-3/TRBV12-4
CDR3aa: CASSFNYEQYF

j_gene: TRBJ1-6
v_gene: TRBV30
CDR3aa: CAWSYNYGGEASPLHF

j_gene: TRBJ1-1
v_gene: TRBV5-1
CDR3aa: CASSPTGGFTEAFF

j_gene: TRBJ1-6
v_gene: TRBV7-9
CDR3aa: CASSHRTLDGNNSPLHF

j_gene: TRBJ2-5
v_gene: TRBV27
CDR3aa: CASSLSGGLAYETQYF

j_gene: TRBJ2-1
v_gene: TRBV7-6
CDR3aa: CASSLASAGTYNEQFF

j_gene: TRBJ1-3
v_gene: TRBV19
CDR3aa: CASKVGAGQLLPGNTIYF

j_gene: TRBJ2-7
v_gene: TRBV24-1
CDR3aa: CATSDHYRSYEQYF

j_gene: TRBJ2-3
v_gene: TRBV9
CDR3aa: CASSVTSGDPMRAQYF

j_gene: TRBJ1-2
v_gene: TRBV9
CDR3aa: CASSAPNGDGYTF

j_gene: TRBJ2-7
v_gene: TRBV30
CDR3aa: CAWGPGIGEQYF

j_gene: TRBJ1-2
v_gene: TRBV25-1
CDR3aa: CASSEVGGYTF

j_gene: TRBJ2-5
v_gene: TRBV7-6
CDR3aa: CASSVGASQETQYF

j_gene: TRBJ1-2
v_gene: TRBV10-3
CDR3aa: CAIRRGGTENSNYGYTF

j_gene: TRBJ1-5
v_gene: TRBV27
CDR3aa: CASSSSGGSQPQHF

j_gene: TRBJ1-1
v_gene: TRBV7-2
CDR3aa: CASIRDRVNTEAFF